This T cell receptor beta chain was recovered during a study of T cells after posttransplantation cyclophosphamide. Note on this clone: Its matching antigen is unknown.

The CDR3 is 15 residues long. Unmatched junction bases numbered 8, after V lost 5 bases and J lost 4 bases. The germline V gene has CDR1 MDHEN and CDR2 SYDVKM. The table came from immunoSEQ multiplex PCR; TCRdb's copy has only in-frame clones and leaves some out. The sample contains tens of thousands of clones, under 85% of which appear only once. Study-wide results and limits: Later blood repertoires were often dominated by clones from the donor CD8+ memory compartment. TRB overlap between skin or GI tissue T cells and blood was limited. After PTCy, TRB diversity resembled that of CNI/methotrexate controls.

Sequencing was performed on memory CD4+ T cells sorted from PBMCs. The chain has TRBV28 and TRBJ1-5; 7 positions match TRBD1. This clonotype originated in a woman aged 55-70 years in good health, CMV-negative, and a related stem cell transplant donor. In nucleotides, the CDR3 is TGTGCCAGCAGTCCTCAAACAGGGGCGAATCAGCCCCAGCATTTT. Translated: CASSPQTGANQPQHF.